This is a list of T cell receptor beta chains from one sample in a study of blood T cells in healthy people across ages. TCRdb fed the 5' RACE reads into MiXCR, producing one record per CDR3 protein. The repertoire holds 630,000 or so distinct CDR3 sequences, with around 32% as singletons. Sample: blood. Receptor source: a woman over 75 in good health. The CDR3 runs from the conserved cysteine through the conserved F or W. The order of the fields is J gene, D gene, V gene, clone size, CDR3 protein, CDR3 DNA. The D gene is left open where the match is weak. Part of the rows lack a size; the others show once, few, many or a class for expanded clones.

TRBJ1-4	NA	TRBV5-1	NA	CASSPISPGHEKLFF	TGCGCCAGCAGCCCAATCAGCCCAGGACATGAAAAACTGTTTTTT
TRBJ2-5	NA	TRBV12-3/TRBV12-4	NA	CASSLLGSQAERYF	TGTGCCAGCAGTCTCCTGGGGAGTCAGGCTGAGCGGTACTTC
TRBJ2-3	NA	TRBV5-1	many	CASSLSWELGTDTQYF	TGCGCCAGCAGCTTGAGCTGGGAGTTAGGTACAGATACGCAGTATTTT
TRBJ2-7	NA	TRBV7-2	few	CASSLAMGNEQYF	TGTGCCAGCAGCTTAGCGATGGGGAATGAGCAGTACTTC
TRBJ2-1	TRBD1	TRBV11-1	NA	CASSPWDREYNEQFF	TGTGCCAGCAGCCCCTGGGACAGGGAATACAATGAGCAGTTCTTC
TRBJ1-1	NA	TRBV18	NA	CASSAPSRAPWNTEAFF	TGTGCCAGCTCAGCCCCTTCCCGGGCGCCCTGGAACACTGAAGCTTTCTTT
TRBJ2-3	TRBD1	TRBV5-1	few	CASSPQGSSADTQYF	TGCGCCAGCAGCCCACAGGGGAGCTCCGCAGATACGCAGTATTTT
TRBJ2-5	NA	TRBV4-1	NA	CASSQDGSRPGTQYF	TGCGCCAGCAGCCAAGATGGCTCCCGACCTGGGACCCAGTACTTC
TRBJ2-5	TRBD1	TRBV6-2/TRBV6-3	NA	CASNFGQGRRETQYF	TGTGCCAGCAATTTCGGACAGGGGCGGAGAGAGACCCAGTACTTC
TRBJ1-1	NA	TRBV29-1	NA	CSVEDRPKAFF	TGCAGCGTTGAGGACCGGCCCAAAGCTTTCTTT
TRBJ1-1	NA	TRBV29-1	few	CSAKVGRIDTEAFF	TGCAGCGCCAAGGTTGGGCGAATCGACACTGAAGCTTTCTTT
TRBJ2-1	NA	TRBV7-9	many	CASSLAGGEQFF	TGTGCCAGCAGCTTAGCGGGCGGTGAGCAGTTCTTC
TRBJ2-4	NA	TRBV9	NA	CASSPLGGAAKNIQYF	TGTGCCAGCAGCCCCCTGGGGGGGGCAGCCAAAAACATTCAGTACTTC
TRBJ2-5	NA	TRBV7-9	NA	CAGSSTGGPDEQYF	TGTGCCGGCAGTTCCACAGGTGGCCCAGATGAGCAGTACTTC
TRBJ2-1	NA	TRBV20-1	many	CSARDTLAGNEQFF	TGCAGTGCAAGAGATACACTAGCTGGAAATGAGCAGTTCTTC
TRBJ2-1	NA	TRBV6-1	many	CASSRAEGNEQFF	TGTGCCAGCAGCCGTGCCGAGGGGAATGAGCAGTTCTTC
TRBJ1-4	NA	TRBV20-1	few	CSASQGREKLFF	TGCAGTGCTAGCCAGGGGAGGGAAAAACTGTTTTTT
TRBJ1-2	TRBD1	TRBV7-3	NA	CASGFTGGSGYGYTF	TGTGCCAGCGGCTTCACAGGGGGCTCGGGCTATGGCTACACCTTC
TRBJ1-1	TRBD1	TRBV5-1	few	CASSPGQDIIEAFF	TGCGCCAGCAGCCCGGGACAGGATATTATTGAAGCTTTCTTT
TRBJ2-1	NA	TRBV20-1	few	CTQSGGNEQFF	TGCACTCAATCCGGAGGCAATGAGCAGTTCTTC
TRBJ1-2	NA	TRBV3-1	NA	CASSQGKNFYGYTF	TGTGCCAGCAGCCAAGGGAAAAACTTCTATGGCTACACCTTC
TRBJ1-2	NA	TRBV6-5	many	CASSYESGRYGYTF	TGTGCCAGCAGTTACGAGAGCGGGCGCTATGGCTACACCTTC